This T cell receptor (beta chain) was recovered during a study of siplizumab effects on memory and regulatory T cells. The table came from immunoSEQ multiplex PCR; TCRdb's copy has only in-frame clones and leaves some out. The sample has some 120,000 clones, approximately 94% seen once. Findings of the study overall: It was never confirmed that proliferating Tregs from siplizumab cultures were suppressive. Proliferating clones, CD4+ or CD8+, lacked an assignable naive or memory phenotype in roughly 75-95% of cases.

The CDR3 covers 15 residues. V was shortened by 0 bases and J by 2 bases, with 10 bases between the two germline ends. Looked up from germline, CDR1 is MNHNS and CDR2 is SASEGT. Notes on this clone: Antigen: not known.

The chain uses TRBV6-1 and TRBJ1-1, with D possibly being TRBD1 (5 bases). What was sequenced was non-Treg CD4+ T cells sorted from blood. The clonotype was recovered from a human donor in good health. The DNA of the CDR3 is TGTGCCAGCAGTGAAGCGGCCAGGGCTAACACTGAAGCTTTCTTT. Amino acids: CASSEAARANTEAFF.